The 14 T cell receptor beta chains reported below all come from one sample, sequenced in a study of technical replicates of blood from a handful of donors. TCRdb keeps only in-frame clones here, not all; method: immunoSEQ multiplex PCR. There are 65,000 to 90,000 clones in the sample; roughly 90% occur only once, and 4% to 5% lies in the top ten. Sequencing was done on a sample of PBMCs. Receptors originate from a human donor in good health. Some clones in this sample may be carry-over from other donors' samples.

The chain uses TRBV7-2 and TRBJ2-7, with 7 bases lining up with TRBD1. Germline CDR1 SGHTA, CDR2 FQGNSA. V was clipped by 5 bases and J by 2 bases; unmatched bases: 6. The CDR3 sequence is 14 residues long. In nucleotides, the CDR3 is TGTGCCAGCAGCCGTCCGGACAGGACCTACGAGCAGTACTTC. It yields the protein CASSRPDRTYEQYF.

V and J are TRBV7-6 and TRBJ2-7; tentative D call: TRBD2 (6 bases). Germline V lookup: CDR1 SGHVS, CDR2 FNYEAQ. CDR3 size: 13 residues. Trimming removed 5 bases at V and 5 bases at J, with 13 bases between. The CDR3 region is CASSLTGGDEQYF. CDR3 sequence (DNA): TGTGCCAGCAGCCTAACCGGCGGGGACGAGCAGTACTTC.

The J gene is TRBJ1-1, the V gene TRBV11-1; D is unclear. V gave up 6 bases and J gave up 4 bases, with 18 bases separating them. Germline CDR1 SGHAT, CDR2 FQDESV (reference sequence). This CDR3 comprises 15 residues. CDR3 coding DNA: TGTGCCAGCAGTTCGAATGAGGGAACCGTCACTGAAGCTTTCTTT. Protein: CASSSNEGTVTEAFF.

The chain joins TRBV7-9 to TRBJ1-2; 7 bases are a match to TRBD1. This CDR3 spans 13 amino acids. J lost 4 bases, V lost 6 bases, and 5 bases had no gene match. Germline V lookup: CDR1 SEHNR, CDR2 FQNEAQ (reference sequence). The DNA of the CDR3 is TGTGCCAGCAGTTTAACAGGGGCCTATGGCTACACCTTC. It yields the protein CASSLTGAYGYTF.

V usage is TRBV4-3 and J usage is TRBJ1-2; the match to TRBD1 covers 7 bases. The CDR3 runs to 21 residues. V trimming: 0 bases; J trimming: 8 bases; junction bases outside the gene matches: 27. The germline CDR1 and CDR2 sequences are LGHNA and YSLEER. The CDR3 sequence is CASSQDRSPEIGQALAWGYTF. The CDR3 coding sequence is TGCGCCAGCAGCCAAGATCGGTCCCCGGAGATTGGACAGGCCCTGGCGTGGGGCTACACCTTC.

The CDR3 nucleotides read TGTGCCAGGGCCGGGACAATCGAAGAGCAGTACTTC. The encoded protein is CARAGTIEEQYF. The chain is built from TRBV6-6 and TRBJ2-7; TRBD1 is a possible D gene (6 bases). Trimming took 9 bases from V and 7 from J, leaving 16 bases between them. The CDR3 runs 12 residues. From germline, CDR1 is MNHNY and CDR2 SVGAGI (reference sequence).

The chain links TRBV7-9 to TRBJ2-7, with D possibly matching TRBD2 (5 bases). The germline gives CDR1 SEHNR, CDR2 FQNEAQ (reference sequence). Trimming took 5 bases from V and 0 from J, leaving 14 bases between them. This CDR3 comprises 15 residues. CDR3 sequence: CASSPAGGLSYEQYF. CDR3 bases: TGTGCCAGCAGCCCCGCTGGCGGGCTCTCCTACGAGCAGTACTTC.

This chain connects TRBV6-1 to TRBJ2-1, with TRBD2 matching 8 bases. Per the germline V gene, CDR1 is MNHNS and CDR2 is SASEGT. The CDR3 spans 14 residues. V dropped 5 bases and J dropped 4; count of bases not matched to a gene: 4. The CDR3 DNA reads TGTGCCAGCAGTACTAGCGGCGGTTACAATGAGCAGTTCTTC. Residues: CASSTSGGYNEQFF.

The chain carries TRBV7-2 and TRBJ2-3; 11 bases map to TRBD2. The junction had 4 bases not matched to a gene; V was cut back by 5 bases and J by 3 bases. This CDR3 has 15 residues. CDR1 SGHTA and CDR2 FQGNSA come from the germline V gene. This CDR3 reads CASSPLAGGTDTQYF. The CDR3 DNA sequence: TGTGCCAGCAGCCCGTTAGCGGGAGGGACAGATACGCAGTATTTT.

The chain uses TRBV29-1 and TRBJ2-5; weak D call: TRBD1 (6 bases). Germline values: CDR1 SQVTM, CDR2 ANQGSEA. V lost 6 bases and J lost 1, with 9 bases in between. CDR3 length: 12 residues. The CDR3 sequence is CSVADSQETQYF. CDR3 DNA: TGCAGCGTCGCGGACAGCCAAGAGACCCAGTACTTC.

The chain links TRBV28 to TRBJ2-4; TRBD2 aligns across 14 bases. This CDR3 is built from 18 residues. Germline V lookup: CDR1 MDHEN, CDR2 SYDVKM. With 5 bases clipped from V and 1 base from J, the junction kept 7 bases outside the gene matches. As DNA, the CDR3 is TGTGCCAGCAGTACCGGACTAGCGGGGGGCTCGGCCAAAAACATTCAGTACTTC. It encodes CASSTGLAGGSAKNIQYF.

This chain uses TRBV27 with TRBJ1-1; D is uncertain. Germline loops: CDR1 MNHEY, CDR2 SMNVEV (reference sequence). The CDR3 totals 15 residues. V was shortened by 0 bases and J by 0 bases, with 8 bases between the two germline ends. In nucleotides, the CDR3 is TGTGCCAGCAGTTTATCCCAGTACATGAACACTGAAGCTTTCTTT. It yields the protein CASSLSQYMNTEAFF.

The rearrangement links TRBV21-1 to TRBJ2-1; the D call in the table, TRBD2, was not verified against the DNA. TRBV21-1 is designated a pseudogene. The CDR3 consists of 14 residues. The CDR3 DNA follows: TGTGCCGGCTTAGCGGGGGTCGCTGGAAATGAGCAGTTCTTC. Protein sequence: CAGLAGVAGNEQFF.

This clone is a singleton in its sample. For the CDR3, the DNA is TGCGCCAGCAGCCAAGCCTCCACATCGGGCACTGAAGCTTTCTTT. It yields the protein CASSQASTSGTEAFF. J is TRBJ1-1 and V is TRBV4-3; D remains ambiguous. The V end lost 1 base, the J end lost 4 bases, and 13 bases lay between the germline ends. The length of the CDR3 is 15 residues. From germline, CDR1 is LGHNA and CDR2 YSLEER.